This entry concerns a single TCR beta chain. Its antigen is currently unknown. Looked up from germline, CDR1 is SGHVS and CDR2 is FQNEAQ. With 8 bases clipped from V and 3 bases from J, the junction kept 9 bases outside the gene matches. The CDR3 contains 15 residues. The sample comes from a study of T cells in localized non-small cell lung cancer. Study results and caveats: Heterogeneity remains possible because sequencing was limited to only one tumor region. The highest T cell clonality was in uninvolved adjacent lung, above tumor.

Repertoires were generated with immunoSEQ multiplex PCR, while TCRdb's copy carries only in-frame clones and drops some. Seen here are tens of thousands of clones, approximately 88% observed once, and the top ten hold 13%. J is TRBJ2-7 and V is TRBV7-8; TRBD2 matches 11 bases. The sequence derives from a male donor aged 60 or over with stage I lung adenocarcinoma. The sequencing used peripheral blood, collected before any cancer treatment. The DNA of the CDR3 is TGTGCCAGCGTGCGCGGGCTAGCGGGAGGCTACGAGCAGTACTTC. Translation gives CASVRGLAGGYEQYF.